Presented here are 3 T cell receptor beta chains from one specimen sequenced in a study of shared clonotypes between healthy human individuals. Libraries were prepared by immunoSEQ multiplex PCR; TCRdb keeps only in-frame clonotypes and omits some of them. This sample has 2 million to 2.5 million clones, with 80% to 95% found just once. The source material was naive CD4+ T cells from PBMCs. Subset meaning: CD45RA+ positively selected. The receptors derive from a young man in good health. Some clones in this sample may be carry-over from other donors' samples.

The chain joins TRBV19 to TRBJ2-1; maybe TRBD1 (6 bases). The ends were cut back, 4 bases at V and 7 bases at J, with 17 bases in the middle. Germline V gene data show CDR1 as LNHDA and CDR2 as SQIVND (reference sequence). The CDR3 covers 15 residues. CDR3 sequence: CASSSANPRGNEQFF. The CDR3 DNA is TGTGCCAGTAGTAGCGCCAACCCCAGGGGAAATGAGCAGTTCTTC.

The CDR3 loop reads CASTSGQGTSYEQYF. Written as DNA, the CDR3 is TGCGCCAGCACCTCGGGACAGGGAACCTCCTACGAGCAGTACTTC. The chain has TRBV10-2 and TRBJ2-5; 9 bases are a match to TRBD1. The better agreement between TRBJ2-7 and the DNA end casts doubt on the J call. The CDR3 totals 15 residues. Germline-derived CDR1 and CDR2 are WSHSY and SAAADI.

The chain recombines TRBV14 with TRBJ2-7; D call uncertain. Germline V gene lookup returns CDR1 SGHDN and CDR2 FVKESK. Deletions cut 5 bases from V and 6 bases from J, with 11 bases between. The CDR3 contains 12 residues. CDR3 sequence (DNA): TGTGCCAGCAGCTTCGCCGGGCGCGAGCAGTACTTC. It codes for CASSFAGREQYF.